This entry features one TCR beta chain sequence. No cognate antigen has been identified for it. Base qualities are not at hand, and no much larger clone is one base apart. The entry originates in a study of blood T cell repertoires in COVID-19 (TCRdb year 2020). Concerning the study at large: The collaborator samples originated in the United States, Italy and Spain and spanned the acute and convalescent phases of COVID-19. HLA class I and class II types, where available, came from metadata supplied by the sample provider rather than from assay-based typing. The material from the prospective study consisted of cDNA or gDNA derived from T cells, B-cell-depleted T cells, or PBMCs. The samples were drawn from two sources: the first 160 participants of the ongoing ImmuneRACE study, and fewer than 1,500 subjects contributed by 6 global collaborators. Nearly every sample came with metadata listing a de-identified subject ID, COVID-19 status, age in years and sex. Subjects who had been exposed to COVID-19, were actively infected with it, or had recovered from it provided the deeply sampled blood TCRbeta repertoires that made up the dataset. A freely available public database, intended as a resource for researchers studying the immune response to SARS-CoV-2, is where the repertoires were released. What the authors observed across the whole study: The quantity of clinical and demographic metadata differed by source and by participant and was supplied without curation.

The CDR3 contains 13 residues, cysteine and phenylalanine counted. Of all the DNA, just the CDR3 is kept, 39 bases in frame from base 1. CDR1 and CDR2 are drawn from the germline V gene: SGHTA, FQGTGA. Cut back by 5 bases and 4 bases, the V and J ends lie 11 bases apart. TCRbeta CDR3 regions were amplified from genomic DNA by means of the immunoSEQ Assay, a bias-controlled multiplex PCR. Regarding the original processing steps: The number of nucleated cells in each sample was estimated from the amplification of reference gene primers within the assay. To quantify the absolute abundance of each unique TCRbeta CDR3 rearrangement, sequence reads were collapsed and filtered. For each sample, productive Simpson clonality was calculated by taking the square root of Simpson's diversity index across productive rearrangements. TCRdb re-hosts the immuneACCESS table, in-frame sequences only. Its copies lack some clones; in the studies checked, an unresolved V gene accounts for under half of them, and the cause for the rest is not known. V and J calls and clone size are given by that table; D and trimming were obtained from the DNA. The sample records under 200,000 clones, about 87% of which are singletons. The top ten clonotypes cover roughly 3.3% of the sample.

Each collaborating institution followed its own protocols to collect whole blood in K2EDTA tubes. Collaborator samples were shipped for TCRbeta analysis as frozen whole blood, isolated PBMCs, or DNA extracted from either sample type. This clonotype was sampled from a young man with active or convalescent COVID-19. Sequences were obtained from peripheral blood. The chain links TRBV7-3 with TRBJ1-2; no D gene call is confident. The DNA reads TGTGCCAGCAGCCAGGATGACCGCTATGGCTACACCTTC. It translates to CASSQDDRYGYTF.